A single TCR beta chain is shown here with its context. This sample is part of a study of blood T cell repertoires in COVID-19. The protocol was immunoSEQ multiplex PCR, while the TCRdb copy is restricted to in-frame clones and leaves out a portion. This sample has approximately 100,000 clones, with roughly 79% found just once. Germline CDR1 reads MNHEY; CDR2 reads SMNVEV (reference sequence). CDR3 length: 17 residues. Deletions cut 4 bases from V and 0 bases from J, with 15 bases between. The receptor was derived from a man between 65 and 80 years old with acute or convalescent COVID-19. The sample taken for sequencing was peripheral blood. The chain carries TRBV27 and TRBJ2-2, with D possibly being TRBD2 (6 bases). Here the CDR3 reads CASSWRGLGTNTGELFF. Here the CDR3 DNA reads TGTGCCAGCAGTTGGAGGGGATTAGGGACGAACACCGGGGAGCTGTTTTTT.